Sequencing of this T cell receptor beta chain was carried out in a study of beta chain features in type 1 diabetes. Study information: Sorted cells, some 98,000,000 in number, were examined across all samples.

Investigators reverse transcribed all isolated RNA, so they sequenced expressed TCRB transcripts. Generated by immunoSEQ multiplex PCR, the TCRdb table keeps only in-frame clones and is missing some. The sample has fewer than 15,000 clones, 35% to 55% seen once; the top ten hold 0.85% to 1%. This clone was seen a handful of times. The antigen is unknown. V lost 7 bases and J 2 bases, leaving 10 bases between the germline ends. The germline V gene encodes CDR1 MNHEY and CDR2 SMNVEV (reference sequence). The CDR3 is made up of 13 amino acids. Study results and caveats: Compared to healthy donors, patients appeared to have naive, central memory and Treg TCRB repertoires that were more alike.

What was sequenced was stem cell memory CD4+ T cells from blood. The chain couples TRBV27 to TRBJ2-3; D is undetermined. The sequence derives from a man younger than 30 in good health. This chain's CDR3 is CASKLTATDTQYF. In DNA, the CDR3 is TGTGCCAGCAAACTCACCGCCACAGATACGCAGTATTTT.